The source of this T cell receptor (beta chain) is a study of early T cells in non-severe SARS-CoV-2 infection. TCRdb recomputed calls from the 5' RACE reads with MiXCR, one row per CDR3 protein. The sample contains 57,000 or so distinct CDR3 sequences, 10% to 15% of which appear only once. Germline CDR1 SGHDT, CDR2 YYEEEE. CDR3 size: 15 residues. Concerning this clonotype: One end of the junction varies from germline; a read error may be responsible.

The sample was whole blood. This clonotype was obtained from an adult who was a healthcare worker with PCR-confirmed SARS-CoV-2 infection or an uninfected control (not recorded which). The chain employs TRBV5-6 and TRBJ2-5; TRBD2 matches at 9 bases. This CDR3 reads CASSSGTSFQGTQYF. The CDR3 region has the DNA TGTGCCAGCAGCTCCGGGACTAGCTTCCAAGGGACCCAGTACTTC. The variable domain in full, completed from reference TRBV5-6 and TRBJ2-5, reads DAGVTQSPTHLIKTRGQQVTLRCSPKSGHDTVSWYQQALGQGPQFIFQYYEEEERQRGNFPDRFSGHQFPNYSSELNVNALLLGDSALYLCASSSGTSFQGTQYFGPGTRLLVL.